One sample yielded the 25 T cell receptor beta chains listed below, sequenced in a study of blood T cell repertoires in COVID-19. The protocol was immunoSEQ multiplex PCR, while the TCRdb copy is restricted to in-frame clones and leaves out a portion. The sample consists of approximately 82,000 clones, about 85% of them appearing once. The sequencing sample was made of peripheral blood. These receptors were obtained from a woman in her 70s with active or convalescent COVID-19.

The chain uses TRBV5-1 and TRBJ2-5, with D maybe TRBD1 (6 bases). This CDR3 is 14 amino acids long. The germline V and J ends were trimmed by 3 bases and 4 bases, with 13 bases remaining between them. CDR1 SGHRS and CDR2 YFSETQ come from the germline V gene. The CDR3 DNA sequence: TGCGCCAGCAGCTCGTCCCGGGACACAGAGACCCAGTACTTC. It encodes CASSSSRDTETQYF. Full variable domain (remainder filled in from reference TRBV5-1 and TRBJ2-5): KAGVTQTPRYLIKTRGQQVTLSCSPISGHRSVSWYQQTPGQGLQFLFEYFSETQRNKGNFPGRFSGRQFSNSRSEMNVSTLELGDSALYLCASSSSRDTETQYFGPGTRLLVL.

This clone showed up just once. The gene calls are TRBV20-1 and TRBJ1-1; no reliable D call. CDR1 and CDR2 from the germline V gene are DFQATT and SNEGSKA (reference sequence). V gave up 3 bases and J gave up 5 bases, with 10 bases separating them. This CDR3 is 12 amino acids long. Here the CDR3 DNA reads TGCAGTGCTAGTCACGGGAAAACTGAAGCTTTCTTT. Amino acid sequence: CSASHGKTEAFF.

This chain uses TRBV29-1 with TRBJ2-3, with D tentatively TRBD2 (5 bases). The length of the CDR3 is 14 residues. Germline V gene sequence: CDR1 SQVTM, CDR2 ANQGSEA. With 4 bases removed from V and 0 bases from J, the gap between germline ends came to 11 bases. This chain's CDR3 is CSVGRGGSTDTQYF. The CDR3 DNA sequence: TGCAGCGTTGGAAGAGGCGGGAGCACAGATACGCAGTATTTT.

This chain connects TRBV7-6 to TRBJ2-5, with TRBD1 as a possible D gene (7 bases). CDR1 is SGHVS and CDR2 is FNYEAQ in the germline V gene. V was cut by 1 base and J by 1 base, with 19 bases left in between. CDR3 length: 18 residues. This CDR3 reads CASSLEKPQGDFQETQYF. CDR3 nucleotides: TGTGCCAGCAGCTTAGAAAAACCTCAGGGGGACTTCCAAGAGACCCAGTACTTC.

The rearrangement joins TRBV24-1 to TRBJ2-1; 9 bases line up with TRBD1. The CDR3 extends over 15 amino acids. Germline assignment: CDR1 KGHDR and CDR2 SFDVKD. With V trimmed by 4 bases and J by 6 bases, 6 bases remained unmatched. The CDR3 loop reads CATSETGTGRNEQFF. The CDR3 DNA sequence: TGTGCCACCAGTGAAACCGGGACAGGGCGCAATGAGCAGTTCTTC.

This chain joins TRBV4-2 and TRBJ1-5; D gene uncertain. Looked up from germline, CDR1 is LGHNA and CDR2 is YNFKEQ. CDR3 length equals 13 residues. V lost 5 bases to trimming and J lost 7 bases, with 12 bases between them. CDR3 nucleotide sequence: TGTGCCAGCAGCGACTCGTCCCGACAGCCCCAGCATTTT. It specifies CASSDSSRQPQHF.

V gene TRBV16 combines with J gene TRBJ1-2, with D perhaps TRBD1 (5 bases). This CDR3 region has 15 residues. Germline loops: CDR1 KGHSY, CDR2 FQNENV. The V end was cut by 1 base, the J end by 8 bases, with 17 bases between. The CDR3 DNA reads as TGTGCCAGCAGCCAATTTGGATCGGGGGAAACAGGCTACACCTTC. Its protein is CASSQFGSGETGYTF. Using reference TRBV16 and TRBJ1-2 for the parts outside the CDR3, the full variable domain is GEEVAQTPKHLVRGEGQKAKLYCAPIKGHSYVFWYQQVLKNEFKFLISFQNENVFDETGMPKERFSAKCLPNSPCSLEIQATKLEDSAVYFCASSQFGSGETGYTFGSGTRLTVV.

The chain employs TRBV6-1 and TRBJ2-3, with TRBD2 identical over 15 bases. The germline V gene has CDR1 MNHNS and CDR2 SASEGT. This CDR3 comprises 16 residues. V trimming: 2 bases; J trimming: 7 bases; junction bases outside the gene matches: 4. CDR3 nucleotide sequence: TGTGCCAGCAGTGAACCGGGACTAGCGGGGGGAAATACGCAGTATTTT. This sequence encodes CASSEPGLAGGNTQYF.

This rearrangement joins TRBV5-4 to TRBJ1-2, with a weak D call TRBD1 (5 bases). There are 12 residues in the CDR3. Between the trimmed V and J ends, which lost 0 bases and 7 bases, there was a span of 7 bases. In germline, CDR1 is SGHNT, CDR2 YYREEE (reference sequence). CDR3 loop: CASSLVGLGYTF. CDR3 nucleotide sequence: TGTGCCAGCAGCTTGGTGGGGCTTGGCTACACCTTC.

This chain connects TRBV6-5 to TRBJ2-1, with a tentative D call TRBD2 (7 bases). V was trimmed by 8 bases and J by 10 bases, leaving 15 bases between them. The CDR3 consists of 12 residues. Germline lookup yields CDR1 MNHEY and CDR2 SVGAGI. CDR3 region: CASRGGAMEQFF. CDR3 nucleotide sequence: TGTGCCAGCCGAGGGGGGGCAATGGAGCAGTTCTTC.

V gene TRBV6-5 combines with J gene TRBJ2-7, with D unresolved. CDR1 MNHEY and CDR2 SVGAGI come from the germline V gene. Trimming took off 6 bases at V and 4 bases at J, with 10 bases between the two ends. The CDR3 length is 12 residues. The chain's CDR3 is CASSMTWYEQYF. DNA of the CDR3: TGTGCCAGCAGCATGACATGGTACGAGCAGTACTTC.

The DNA for the CDR3 is TGCGCCAGCAGCGGGAATGAAAAACTGTTTTTT. Translation: CASSGNEKLFF. The chain is built from TRBV10-2 and TRBJ1-4; no reliable D call. Germline V lookup: CDR1 WSHSY, CDR2 SAAADI. The CDR3 covers 11 residues. Trimming took 6 bases from V and 5 from J, leaving 4 bases between them.

This chain joins TRBV5-1 and TRBJ2-3, with 7 nucleotides matching TRBD2. Looked up from germline, CDR1 is SGHRS and CDR2 is YFSETQ. This CDR3 is 15 amino acids long. Unmatched junction bases numbered 5, after V lost 4 bases and J lost 0 bases. In nucleotides, the CDR3 is TGCGCCAGCAGCACTACTAGCGCTAGCACAGATACGCAGTATTTT. It translates to CASSTTSASTDTQYF.

This sequence joins TRBV12-3 or TRBV12-4 and TRBJ2-2, with D hard to call. The length of the CDR3 is 12 residues. Trimming left V 7 bases short and J 0 bases short, with 3 bases between. The CDR3 spells CASTSNTGELFF. CDR3 in DNA: TGTGCCAGCACCTCGAACACCGGGGAGCTGTTTTTT.

This chain connects TRBV2 to TRBJ1-2; TRBD1 might be the D (6 bases). CDR1 and CDR2 from the germline V gene are SNHLY and FYNNEI. V shed 3 bases and J shed 8 bases, with 10 bases lying between them. This CDR3 has 12 amino acids. In DNA form, the CDR3 reads TGTGCCAGCAGTGATTACAGGGCCGGCTACACCTTC. This codes for CASSDYRAGYTF.

The sample holds a few counts of this clone. The rearrangement joins TRBV4-2 to TRBJ2-7; a weak D match, TRBD2 (5 bases). Germline V CDR1 and CDR2: LGHNA, YNFKEQ. The CDR3 is 17 amino acids. Deletions cut 0 bases from V and 3 bases from J, with 18 bases between. CDR3 amino acids: CASSQEVQDWPGYEQYF. Written as DNA, the CDR3 is TGTGCCAGCAGCCAAGAGGTCCAGGACTGGCCGGGCTACGAGCAGTACTTC.

The genes are TRBV7-7 and TRBJ2-2, with D maybe TRBD2 (6 bases). Germline CDR1 reads SSHAT; CDR2 reads FNYEAQ (reference sequence). The CDR3 spans 12 residues. Trimming left V 4 bases short and J 9 bases short, with 9 bases between. The CDR3 DNA sequence: TGTGCCAGCAGCTCAGGCGGGAGGGAGCTGTTTTTT. Its protein product is CASSSGGRELFF.

This chain joins TRBV19 and TRBJ2-6; 7 bases are a match to TRBD2. Germline V lookup: CDR1 LNHDA, CDR2 SQIVND (reference sequence). The CDR3 consists of 15 residues. The V gene end was trimmed by 3 bases and the J gene end by 2 bases; junction bases not matched to a gene: 1. The DNA of the CDR3 is TGTGCCAGTAGTATCCGGGAGGCTGGGGCCAACGTCCTGACTTTC. Translation gives CASSIREAGANVLTF.

This chain connects TRBV6-5 to TRBJ2-7; 7 nucleotides align to TRBD1. The CDR3 runs to 14 residues. Germline V gives CDR1 MNHEY, CDR2 SVGAGI. V gave up 3 bases and J gave up 5 bases; unmatched junction bases: 7. The CDR3, as DNA: TGTGCCAGCAGTTATGACAGGGCCCCGGACGAGCAGTACTTC. Its translation: CASSYDRAPDEQYF.

This chain connects TRBV4-1 to TRBJ2-7, with D maybe TRBD1 (5 bases). This CDR3 contains 15 residues. V lost 0 bases and J 2 bases, leaving 11 bases between the germline ends. CDR1 and CDR2 from the germline V gene are MGHRA and YSYEKL. The CDR3: CASSQEWQGAYEQYF. DNA of the CDR3: TGCGCCAGCAGCCAAGAGTGGCAGGGCGCCTACGAGCAGTACTTC.

The chain recombines TRBV9 with TRBJ2-1; a weak D match, TRBD2 (7 bases). The V and J ends lost 0 bases and 10 bases respectively, with 14 bases between them. CDR3 length equals 14 residues. Per germline, CDR1 SGDLS and CDR2 YYNGEE. The CDR3 loop reads CASSVGGGRMEQFF. In nucleotides, the CDR3 is TGTGCCAGCAGCGTAGGGGGGGGCCGAATGGAGCAGTTCTTC.

The rearrangement links TRBV2 to TRBJ1-1; tentatively, D is TRBD1 (5 bases). The CDR3 runs 15 residues. V lost 6 bases and J 1 base, leaving 15 bases between the germline ends. Germline CDR1 and CDR2: SNHLY and FYNNEI. The CDR3 spells CASRPTGGENTEAFF. The DNA for the CDR3 is TGTGCCAGCAGACCAACGGGAGGGGAGAACACTGAAGCTTTCTTT.

The gene calls are TRBV14 and TRBJ2-2; TRBD1 aligns across 7 bases. Germline lookup yields CDR1 SGHDN and CDR2 FVKESK. The CDR3 length is 16 residues. V was pared by 3 bases and J by 2 bases, with 6 bases of the junction left unmatched. CDR3 nucleotide sequence: TGTGCCAGCAGCCACCTTACAGGGGTAAACACCGGGGAGCTGTTTTTT. Encoded protein: CASSHLTGVNTGELFF. Based on the CDR3 plus reference TRBV14 and TRBJ2-2, the full variable domain is EAGVTQFPSHSVIEKGQTVTLRCDPISGHDNLYWYRRVMGKEIKFLLHFVKESKQDESGMPNNRFLAERTGGTYSTLKVQPAELEDSGVYFCASSHLTGVNTGELFFGEGSRLTVL.

The CDR3 DNA reads as TGCGCCAGCAGCTTGGACGGACAGGGGAACACTGAAGCTTTCTTT. Translated: CASSLDGQGNTEAFF. The chain employs TRBV5-1 and TRBJ1-1; 8 bases agree with TRBD1. This CDR3 contains 15 residues. V trimming: 0 bases; J trimming: 1 base; junction bases outside the gene matches: 2. The germline V gene has CDR1 SGHRS and CDR2 YFSETQ.

This clone was counted once. This chain connects TRBV11-3 to TRBJ2-1, with 12 bases matching TRBD2. V shed 4 bases and J 0 bases; nucleotides not matched to a gene: 1. Germline-derived CDR1 and CDR2 are SGHNT and YENEEA. The CDR3 spans 16 residues. This chain's CDR3 is CASSSTSGSSYNEQFF. Written as DNA, the CDR3 is TGTGCCAGCAGCTCGACTAGCGGGAGCTCCTACAATGAGCAGTTCTTC.